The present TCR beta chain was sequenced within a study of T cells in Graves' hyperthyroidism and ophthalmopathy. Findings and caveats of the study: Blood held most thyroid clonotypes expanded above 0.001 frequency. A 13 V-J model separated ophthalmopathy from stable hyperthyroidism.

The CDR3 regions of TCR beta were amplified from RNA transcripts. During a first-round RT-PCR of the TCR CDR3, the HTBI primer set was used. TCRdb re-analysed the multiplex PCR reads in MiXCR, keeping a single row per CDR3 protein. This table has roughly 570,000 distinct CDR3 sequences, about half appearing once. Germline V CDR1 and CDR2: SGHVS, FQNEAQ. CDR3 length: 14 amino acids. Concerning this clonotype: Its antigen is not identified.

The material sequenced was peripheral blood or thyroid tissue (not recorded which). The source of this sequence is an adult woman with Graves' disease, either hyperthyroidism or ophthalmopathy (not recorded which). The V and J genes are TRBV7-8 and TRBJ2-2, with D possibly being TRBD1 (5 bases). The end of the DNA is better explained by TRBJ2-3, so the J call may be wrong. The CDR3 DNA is TGTGCCAGCAGCTTAGGTGCCCAGGGAGATACGCAGTATTTT. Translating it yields CASSLGAQGDTQYF.